The 20 T cell receptor beta chains below come from one sample, sequenced in a study of beta chain features in type 1 diabetes (dated by TCRdb to 2017 to 2018). The library was made by the immunoSEQ multiplex PCR assay. The entire amount of isolated RNA was reverse transcribed using the High Capacity cDNA Reverse Transcription Kit, so the sequenced TCRB transcripts were expressed ones. In its TCRdb copy, this immuneACCESS table keeps in-frame sequences only and misses some clones. Where compared with another copy, unresolved V genes explain less than half of these, and the others have no known cause. For this sample the table gives 350,000 to 450,000 clones, of which 11% to 15% were detected only once. Together, the top ten hold under 0.04% of the sample. Sequencing used naive CD4+ T cells from blood. Sample cell subset or site, as interpreted from the label and publication: true naive CD4+ T cells. Source of these receptors: a man between 25 and 39 years old in good health.

The rearrangement joins TRBV7-6 to TRBJ2-2; D gene unclear. The V end lost 2 bases, the J end lost 0 bases, and 10 bases lay between the germline ends. This CDR3 has 16 amino acids. Germline CDR1 reads SGHVS; CDR2 reads FNYEAQ. The CDR3 is CASSLRWHANTGELFF. The CDR3 DNA reads TGTGCCAGCAGCTTAAGATGGCACGCGAACACCGGGGAGCTGTTTTTT.

The DNA of the CDR3 is TGTGCCAGCAGCGCCCTAGCGAAAAACATTCAGTACTTC. Residues: CASSALAKNIQYF. V is TRBV7-3 and J is TRBJ2-4; weak D call: TRBD2 (6 bases). Trimming shortened V by 5 bases and J by 4 bases, and 9 bases separated the two germline ends. The CDR3 loop spans 13 amino acids. Germline CDR1 and CDR2: SGHTA and FQGTGA. Full variable domain (missing parts from reference TRBV7-3 and TRBJ2-4): GAGVSQTPSNKVTEKGKYVELRCDPISGHTALYWYRQSLGQGPEFLIYFQGTGAADDSGLPNDRFFAVRPEGSVSTLKIQRTERGDSAVYLCASSALAKNIQYFGAGTRLSVL.

The CDR3 region is CASQKDRLQETQYF. The CDR3 nucleotides are TGTGCCAGCCAGAAGGACAGGCTCCAAGAGACCCAGTACTTC. The chain combines TRBV19 with TRBJ2-5; 7 bases match TRBD1. Looked up from germline, CDR1 is LNHDA and CDR2 is SQIVND (reference sequence). CDR3 length: 14 residues. V shed 9 bases and J 1 base; nucleotides not matched to a gene: 8.

This clone was observed a handful of times. This CDR3 reads CASSSRRREDTQYF. CDR3 nucleotides: TGTGCCAGCAGTAGCCGCCGCAGGGAAGATACGCAGTATTTT. The rearrangement uses TRBV27 and TRBJ2-3, with D possibly matching TRBD1 (5 bases). CDR1 is MNHEY and CDR2 is SMNVEV in the germline V gene (reference sequence). CDR3 size: 14 residues. Trimming left V 5 bases short and J 5 bases short, with 14 bases between.

The chain has TRBV29-1 and TRBJ2-7, with 8 bases aligning to TRBD1. Germline CDR1 SQVTM, CDR2 ANQGSEA. The CDR3 spans 16 residues. The V and J ends lost 8 bases and 5 bases, in that order; junction bases with no gene match: 20. This chain's CDR3 is CSSDRGQGAMQHEQYV. DNA of the CDR3: TGCAGCTCTGATCGGGGGCAGGGGGCTATGCAACACGAGCAGTACGTC.

J is TRBJ1-2 and V is TRBV29-1, with a tentative D call TRBD1 (6 bases). The V gene's germline CDR1 is SQVTM and CDR2 ANQGSEA. The length of the CDR3 is 13 residues. The ends were cut back, 7 bases at V and 3 bases at J, with 15 bases in the middle. The CDR3, as DNA: TGCAGCGGGTACAGGGTCGGGGACTATGGCTACACCTTC. Its translation is CSGYRVGDYGYTF.

This clone was counted a few times. The chain has TRBV5-6 and TRBJ1-2; D is possibly TRBD1 (6 bases). The CDR3 has 14 amino acids. From germline, CDR1 is SGHDT and CDR2 YYEEEE. The germline V and J ends were trimmed by 0 bases and 5 bases, with 11 bases remaining between them. The CDR3 loop is CASSLGTAAYGYTF. The CDR3 bases are TGTGCCAGCAGCTTGGGGACAGCCGCATATGGCTACACCTTC.

This clone was observed a few times. An end of the junction does not agree with germline; a read error may underlie this. The chain links TRBV7-2 to TRBJ2-3; 13 positions agree with TRBD2. Germline CDR1 SGHTA, CDR2 FQGNSA. This CDR3 contains 13 residues. CDR3 in amino acids: CASSYAGTSGVNF. CDR3 DNA: TGTGCCAGCAGCTACGCCGGGACTAGCGGGGTGAATTTT.

The CDR3 DNA is TGTGCCAGCAGTGACCGTCAGGGATCCTATGGCTACACCTTC. It encodes CASSDRQGSYGYTF. V is TRBV6-6 and J is TRBJ1-2; D possibly corresponds to TRBD1 (5 bases). Trimming left V 5 bases short and J 4 bases short, with 14 bases between. This CDR3 is 14 amino acids long. Germline V gene data show CDR1 as MNHNY and CDR2 as SVGAGI (reference sequence).

In this sample, this clone turned up a few times. The rearrangement links TRBV9 to TRBJ2-7; TRBD1 agrees at 8 bases. The V gene end was trimmed by 1 base and the J gene end by 7 bases; junction bases not matched to a gene: 7. CDR3 size: 14 residues. CDR1 is SGDLS and CDR2 is YYNGEE in the germline V gene. The CDR3 bases are TGTGCCAGCAGCGTAATGCAGGGGGCTCGGGAGCAGTACTTC. This translates into CASSVMQGAREQYF.

The chain couples TRBV18 to TRBJ2-1, with TRBD1 identical over 10 bases. The V gene's germline CDR1 is KGHSH and CDR2 LQKENI. This CDR3 contains 15 residues. The V gene end was trimmed by 6 bases and the J gene end by 7 bases; junction bases not matched to a gene: 9. The CDR3 region is CASSLGTGVWNEQFF. The CDR3, as DNA: TGTGCCAGCTCCTTAGGGACAGGGGTTTGGAATGAGCAGTTCTTC.

The chain has TRBV10-3 and TRBJ2-6; weak D call: TRBD2 (5 bases). Trimming left V 5 bases short and J 0 bases short, with 8 bases between. Germline lookup yields CDR1 ENHRY and CDR2 SYGVKD. The CDR3 totals 15 residues. The CDR3 is CAISPSGSGANVLTF. The CDR3 coding sequence is TGTGCCATCAGTCCCAGCGGCTCTGGGGCCAACGTCCTGACTTTC.

The J gene is TRBJ2-1, the V gene TRBV27; 7 bases map to TRBD1. J was trimmed by 10 bases and V by 6 bases; bases with no gene match: 12. Germline V gene sequence: CDR1 MNHEY, CDR2 SMNVEV (reference sequence). The CDR3 runs 14 residues. The CDR3 region has the DNA TGTGCCAGCAGCCCGGACAGGAGTCGGCCCGAGCAGTTCTTC. Its translation is CASSPDRSRPEQFF.

This clone showed up just a few times. The rearrangement links TRBV7-8 to TRBJ2-5; 8 bases map to TRBD2. Per the germline V gene, CDR1 is SGHVS and CDR2 is FQNEAQ. The V gene end was trimmed by 6 bases and the J gene end by 5 bases; junction bases not matched to a gene: 14. This CDR3 has 16 amino acids. The CDR3, as DNA: TGTGCCAGCAGTCCCGGGGCCAGCGGGAGCGGGGAGACCCAGTACTTC. This sequence encodes CASSPGASGSGETQYF.

This clone was detected a few times. V is TRBV30 and J is TRBJ1-5; maybe TRBD1 (5 bases). Germline CDR1 reads GTSNPN; CDR2 reads SVGIG (reference sequence). The CDR3 consists of 15 residues. The ends were cut back, 2 bases at V and 3 bases at J, with 14 bases in the middle. The chain's CDR3 is CAWSPGTRFNQPQHF. The CDR3 DNA is TGTGCCTGGAGTCCGGGGACCCGTTTCAATCAGCCCCAGCATTTT.

This clone was seen a handful of times. The chain couples TRBV7-2 to TRBJ2-1; 8 bases map to TRBD1. CDR1 is SGHTA and CDR2 is FQGNSA in the germline V gene. The CDR3 has 15 amino acids. V shed 3 bases, J shed 7 bases, and the junction held 8 bases outside the gene matches. CDR3 nucleotides: TGTGCCAGCAGCTTGCCGACAGGGGTTGTAAATGAGCAGTTCTTC. Its protein product is CASSLPTGVVNEQFF.

The V call is TRBV30, the J call TRBJ2-1, with 7 bases aligning to TRBD1. V shed 0 bases and J 9 bases; nucleotides not matched to a gene: 11. The germline V gene has CDR1 GTSNPN and CDR2 SVGIG (reference sequence). This CDR3 spans 15 amino acids. The CDR3 region is CAWSVATGVWGEQFF. CDR3 nucleotide sequence: TGTGCCTGGAGTGTTGCTACAGGGGTGTGGGGTGAGCAGTTCTTC. The full variable domain, its missing parts supplied by reference TRBV30 and TRBJ2-1, is SQTIHQWPATLVQPVGSPLSLECTVEGTSNPNLYWYRQAAGRGLQLLFYSVGIGQISSEVPQNLSASRPQDRQFILSSKKLLLSDSGFYLCAWSVATGVWGEQFFGPGTRLTVL.

The chain links TRBV7-2 to TRBJ1-4; D may be TRBD1 (6 bases). With 3 bases removed from V and 4 bases from J, the gap between germline ends came to 12 bases. Germline CDR1 SGHTA, CDR2 FQGNSA. The CDR3 has 15 residues. CDR3 DNA sequence: TGTGCCAGCAGCTTTGGGGGCAGGAGTAATGAAAAACTGTTTTTT. Its protein is CASSFGGRSNEKLFF.

Only a few counts were recorded for this clone. The rearrangement links TRBV30 to TRBJ1-5, with 9 nucleotides matching TRBD1. Losses at the gene ends were 3 bases for V and 7 bases for J; bases not matched to a gene: 4. The germline CDR1 and CDR2 sequences are GTSNPN and SVGIG (reference sequence). The CDR3 length is 13 residues. CDR3 bases: TGTGCCTGGAGGGGACAGGGAGTCCAGCCCCAGCATTTT. The encoded protein is CAWRGQGVQPQHF.

This clone turned up a few times. The rearrangement joins TRBV7-2 to TRBJ2-5; D gene ambiguous. V lost 7 bases to trimming and J lost 1 base, with 10 bases between them. CDR3 length: 13 amino acids. Germline-derived CDR1 and CDR2 are SGHTA and FQGNSA. For the CDR3, the DNA is TGTGCCAGCACCGGACGGATCCAAGAGACCCAGTACTTC. Protein sequence: CASTGRIQETQYF.